The text below deals with one T cell receptor beta chain. A single base separates this from a much larger clone, so it may be a read error. Primed by a sample-barcoded 5' primer and a J-beta primer mix, a second PCR proceeded for 7 to 11 cycles. Unique molecular identifiers of 12 random nucleotides labeled each cDNA. TCRdb reprocessed the 5' RACE reads with MiXCR, giving one entry per CDR3 protein. In the table there are about 580,000 distinct CDR3 sequences, around half of which are singletons. Total RNA was extracted at no less than 6 micrograms per sample. The data derive from a study of blood T cells in healthy people across ages. The CDR3 has 14 amino acids. Germline-derived CDR1 and CDR2 are SGHRS and YFSETQ.

V and J are TRBV5-1 and TRBJ1-2; D unresolved. What was sequenced was blood. This TCR was sampled from an elderly man in good health. CDR3 amino acids: CAGSSREANYGYTF. The CDR3, as DNA: TGCGCCGGCAGCTCCCGTGAAGCTAACTATGGCTACACCTTC.